This entry concerns a single TCR beta chain. Its antigen is unidentified. Using a J-beta primer mix together with a sample-barcoded 5' primer, a second PCR was run for roughly 6 to 11 cycles. A single record per CDR3 protein comes from TCRdb applying MiXCR to the 5' RACE reads. The sample comprises roughly 720,000 distinct CDR3 sequences, approximately 55% of which are singletons, and 40% to 50% rests with the top ten. These data come from a study of blood T cells in healthy people across ages. Study conclusions and caveats: Estimates based on one million T cells were treated as lower bounds.

The germline V gene has CDR1 SGHTA and CDR2 FQGNSA. Trimming cost V 0 bases and J 1 base, with 6 bases left between them. The CDR3 is 14 residues long. The gene calls are TRBV7-2 and TRBJ1-2, with D perhaps TRBD1 (5 bases). The clonotype comes from a man of 80 years or more in good health. Specimen: blood. In DNA, the CDR3 is TGTGCCAGCAGCTTAGCCAGGGTTAACTATGGCTACACCTTC. Protein product: CASSLARVNYGYTF.